Following are 7 T cell receptor beta chains from one sample sequenced in a study of Ad26.COV2.S vaccination and SARS-CoV-2 variants. Here immunoSEQ multiplex PCR was the method, and the copy in TCRdb shows in-frame clones only, minus some. The data contain 350,000 to 600,000 clones, 80% to 90% of them singletons. Treatment given: around 19 received Ad26.COV2.S at low or high dose, single or two shots; about 5 received placebo; per-sample allocation not given. Sampling happened 63 days after the first vaccine or placebo injection. This specimen was peripheral blood, taken in a trial of Ad26.COV2.S vaccine versus placebo. The receptors here all came from a person between 18 and 65 years old who received the Ad26.COV2.S COVID-19 vaccine or a placebo.

The V gene is TRBV5-1, the J gene TRBJ1-1; no reliable D call. This CDR3 contains 15 residues. The ends were cut back, 4 bases at V and 1 base at J, with 14 bases in the middle. Germline loops: CDR1 SGHRS, CDR2 YFSETQ. The CDR3 DNA follows: TGCGCCAGCAGCCCCCGACACTCAAAGAACACTGAAGCTTTCTTT. Translating gives CASSPRHSKNTEAFF.

This sequence joins TRBV28 and TRBJ1-2; 8 bases fit TRBD1. The CDR3 runs to 15 residues. Germline CDR1 and CDR2: MDHEN and SYDVKM. V was pared by 5 bases and J by 7 bases, with 12 bases of the junction left unmatched. CDR3 in amino acids: CASSGTDRDTGGYTF. DNA of the CDR3: TGTGCCAGCAGTGGGACGGACAGGGACACGGGTGGCTACACCTTC.

V usage is TRBV4-2 and J usage is TRBJ2-5; TRBD1 might be the D (5 bases). There are 14 residues in the CDR3. CDR1 and CDR2 from the germline V gene are LGHNA and YNFKEQ. The ends were cut back, 0 bases at V and 6 bases at J, with 11 bases in the middle. CDR3 loop: CASSQDSPGKTQYF. DNA for the CDR3: TGTGCCAGCAGCCAAGATTCTCCAGGGAAGACCCAGTACTTC.

Only a few counts were recorded for this clone. The V gene is TRBV7-9, the J gene TRBJ1-1; maybe TRBD1 (5 bases). From germline, CDR1 is SEHNR and CDR2 FQNEAQ (reference sequence). CDR3 size: 12 residues. The V and J ends lost 5 bases and 9 bases respectively, with 13 bases between them. CDR3 coding DNA: TGTGCCAGCAGCCGCGACAGCCTCCAAGCTTTCTTT. Translated: CASSRDSLQAFF.

The V gene is TRBV7-6, the J gene TRBJ2-3; TRBD2 agrees at 7 bases. J was trimmed by 0 bases and V by 4 bases; bases with no gene match: 19. The V gene's germline CDR1 is SGHVS and CDR2 FNYEAQ. This CDR3 is built from 20 residues. The CDR3 nucleotides read TGTGCCAGCAGCTCACCCCCTAGCGGCGCTATCCCCCTTAGCACAGATACGCAGTATTTT. Amino acid sequence: CASSSPPSGAIPLSTDTQYF.

The chain is built from TRBV9 and TRBJ1-2; no reliable D call. The germline V gene encodes CDR1 SGDLS and CDR2 YYNGEE. This CDR3 contains 13 residues. The V end was cut by 0 bases, the J end by 2 bases, with 5 bases between. This CDR3 reads CASSVDKNYGYTF. The CDR3 DNA follows: TGTGCCAGCAGCGTAGATAAAAACTATGGCTACACCTTC.

The J gene is TRBJ2-3, the V gene TRBV6-5; 8 bases map to TRBD1. There are 16 residues in the CDR3. V lost 2 bases to trimming and J lost 1 base; unmatched junction nucleotides: 5. In germline, CDR1 is MNHEY, CDR2 SVGAGI. CDR3 amino acids: CASSYRGRGRTDTQYF. The DNA for the CDR3 is TGTGCCAGCAGTTACAGGGGCAGGGGGCGCACAGATACGCAGTATTTT.